What follows are 6 T cell receptor beta chains derived from one specimen sequenced in a study of shared clonotypes between healthy human individuals (dated by TCRdb to between 2020 and 2021). Library generation was performed with the immunoSEQ multiplex PCR assay. TCRdb holds this immuneACCESS table with in-frame rearrangements only. Some clones are missing; in checked studies, unresolved V genes explain under half, and the rest has no known cause. Present in this sample are around 2.5 million clones, roughly 93% of which were seen just once. In total, the top ten clones hold about 0.39% of the sample. The sequencing sample was made of naive CD4+ T cells from PBMCs. Sample cell subset or site, as interpreted from the label and publication: CD45RA+ positively selected. The source of these receptors is a man younger than 35 in good health. Some clones in this sample may be carry-over from other donors' samples.

The rearrangement uses TRBV1 and TRBJ1-4; the D call in the table, TRBD1, was not verified against the DNA. TRBV1 is annotated as a pseudogene. The CDR3 is made up of 19 amino acids. The chain's CDR3 is CTSSQDMGQGALTNEKLFF. In DNA, the CDR3 is TGCACCAGCAGCCAAGATATGGGGCAGGGGGCCCTAACTAATGAAAAACTGTTTTTT.

In nucleotides, the CDR3 is TGTGCCAGCAGCGTAGGGGGTCAGCTTTACACAGATACGCAGTATTTT. Protein: CASSVGGQLYTDTQYF. The V gene is TRBV9, the J gene TRBJ2-3; no firm D call. Germline V lookup: CDR1 SGDLS, CDR2 YYNGEE. V lost 0 bases and J 2 bases, leaving 13 bases between the germline ends. The CDR3 totals 16 residues.

A remark on this clone: Other DNA sequences in this specimen translate into the identical CDR3. The genes are TRBV5-1 and TRBJ1-4; 7 nucleotides match TRBD1. CDR3 length equals 14 residues. The J segment lost 5 bases and the V segment lost 0 bases, leaving 1 base of the junction unmatched. Germline lookup yields CDR1 SGHRS and CDR2 YFSETQ. In nucleotides, the CDR3 is TGCGCCAGCAGCTTGGAAGGGGGCAATGAAAAACTGTTTTTT. Its translation: CASSLEGGNEKLFF.

This clone has only one observation. The rearrangement links TRBV5-1 to TRBJ2-2; 10 bases agree with TRBD2. The length of the CDR3 is 16 residues. The trim removed 0 bases at V and 4 bases at J, leaving 3 bases unmatched. Germline CDR1 and CDR2: SGHRS and YFSETQ. In DNA form, the CDR3 reads TGCGCCAGCAGCTTGGGGACTAGCGGTGTCACCGGGGAGCTGTTTTTT. Protein: CASSLGTSGVTGELFF.

The rearrangement uses TRBV5-1 and TRBJ1-1; 7 nucleotides line up with TRBD1. CDR3 size: 15 residues. Per the germline V gene, CDR1 is SGHRS and CDR2 is YFSETQ. V was pared by 4 bases and J by 4 bases, with 10 bases of the junction left unmatched. In DNA, the CDR3 is TGCGCCAGCAGCCCCGGGACAGCCTCGAGCACTGAAGCTTTCTTT. It is translated as CASSPGTASSTEAFF.

The chain has TRBV28 and TRBJ2-7; the D gene is possibly TRBD2 (6 bases). The CDR3 spans 16 residues. Trimming pared 2 bases from V and 0 bases from J, leaving 14 bases between. Germline V CDR1 and CDR2: MDHEN, SYDVKM. For the CDR3, the DNA is TGTGCCAGCAGTTTACGGGTGGGACTCCGCTCCTACGAGCAGTACTTC. Translating it yields CASSLRVGLRSYEQYF.